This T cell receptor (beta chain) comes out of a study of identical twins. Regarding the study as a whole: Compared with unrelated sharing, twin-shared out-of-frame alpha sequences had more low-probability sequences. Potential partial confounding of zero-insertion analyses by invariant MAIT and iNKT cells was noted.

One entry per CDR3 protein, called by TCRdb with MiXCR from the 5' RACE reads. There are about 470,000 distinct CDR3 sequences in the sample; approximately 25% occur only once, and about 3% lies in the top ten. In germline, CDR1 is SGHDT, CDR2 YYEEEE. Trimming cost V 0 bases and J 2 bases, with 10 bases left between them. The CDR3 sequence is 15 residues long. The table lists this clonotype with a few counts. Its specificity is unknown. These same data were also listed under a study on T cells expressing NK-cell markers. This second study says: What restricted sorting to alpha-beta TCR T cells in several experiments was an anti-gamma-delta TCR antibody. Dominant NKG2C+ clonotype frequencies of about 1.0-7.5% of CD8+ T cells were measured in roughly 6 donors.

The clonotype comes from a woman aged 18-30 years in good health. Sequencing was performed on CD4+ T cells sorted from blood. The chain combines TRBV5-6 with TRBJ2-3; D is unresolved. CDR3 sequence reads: CASSLGLATTDTQYF. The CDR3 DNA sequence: TGTGCCAGCAGCTTGGGATTAGCTACCACAGATACGCAGTATTTT.